This T cell receptor beta chain was found in a study of CD8 T cells in ankylosing spondylitis. Study outcomes and limitations: Disease-linked clones were found to be CD8+ and relatively rare in peripheral blood. For ankylosing spondylitis blood, a TCR beta motif of seven to nine highly homologous variants appeared characteristic. Some of the motif variants had earlier been found in reactive arthritis patients' fluid and blood. It was reported that disease-linked clones were significantly enriched in matched ankylosing spondylitis synovial fluid.

This clonotype was observed many times. What it recognizes is unknown. Construction of TCR beta libraries was performed using quantitative 5'-RACE with molecular barcodes. Via MiXCR, TCRdb re-called the 5' RACE reads, giving one row per CDR3 protein. Here the sample spans fewer than 550,000 distinct CDR3 sequences, about 5.4% being singletons. V lost 3 bases to trimming and J lost 7 bases; unmatched junction nucleotides: 6. The CDR3 has 15 residues. Germline V gene sequence: CDR1 SGDLS, CDR2 YYNGEE. This TCR was recovered from a male donor with ankylosing spondylitis. The sequenced sample was blood, either unsorted or a sorted T cell fraction (not recorded which). V usage is TRBV9 and J usage is TRBJ1-4, with 10 bases aligning to TRBD1. CDR3 sequence: CASSATGGETEKLFF. The CDR3, as DNA: TGTGCCAGCAGCGCGACAGGGGGCGAAACTGAAAAACTGTTTTTT.